Listed below are T cell receptor beta chains from one sample, sequenced in a study of blood T cell repertoires in COVID-19. Here immunoSEQ multiplex PCR was the method, and the copy in TCRdb shows in-frame clones only, minus some. The data hold about 45,000 clones, with around 83% observed a single time. Sequencing was carried out using peripheral blood. The receptors shown here come from a woman older than 75 with acute or convalescent COVID-19. Each CDR3 is given with its conserved first and last residue. A D gene is named only where the DNA matches it firmly. Some rows have no size entry. The others give once, few or many, or a class for an expanded clone.

TRBJ1-2	TRBD1	TRBV5-1	NA	TGCGCCAGCAGCTTGGTCGGACAGGGGGAAGGCTACACCTTC	CASSLVGQGEGYTF
TRBJ1-2	TRBD1	TRBV27	NA	TGTGCCAGCAGTTTATACGCGACAGGGTCGGTTGTTGGCTACACCTTC	CASSLYATGSVVGYTF
TRBJ1-4	TRBD1	TRBV3-1/TRBV3-2	NA	TGTGCCAGCAGCCAGACGGGACAGGGACTGTTTTTT	CASSQTGQGLFF
TRBJ2-5	NA	TRBV7-2	NA	TGTGCCAGCAGCTTAGGCTGGACAGTCCGGGAGACCCAGTACTTC	CASSLGWTVRETQYF
TRBJ1-1	NA	TRBV7-9	NA	TGTGCCGGATTGATACAGGGCACTGAAGCTTTCTTT	CAGLIQGTEAFF
TRBJ2-7	TRBD1	TRBV6-5	NA	TGTGCCAGCAAGACAGGGGATTATGCCGAGCAGTACTTC	CASKTGDYAEQYF
TRBJ1-1	NA	TRBV28	NA	TGTGCCAGCAGTTTGGAGGAGCTGAACACTGAAGCTTTCTTT	CASSLEELNTEAFF
TRBJ1-4	TRBD1	TRBV28	NA	TGTGCCAGCTTCGGGACAGATGAAAAACTGTTTTTT	CASFGTDEKLFF
TRBJ2-7	NA	TRBV5-1	NA	TGCGCCAGCAGCCAACAATCCTACGAGCAGTACTTC	CASSQQSYEQYF
TRBJ1-1	TRBD1	TRBV6-5	NA	TGTGCCAGCAGTTACACAGGGGGTGACACTGAAGCTTTCTTT	CASSYTGGDTEAFF
TRBJ2-7	TRBD1	TRBV30	once	TGTGCCTGGACTACCGGGACAGGGGGCTTCTACGAGCAGTACTTC	CAWTTGTGGFYEQYF
TRBJ2-5	NA	TRBV11-2	NA	TGTGCCAGCAGCTTACAGGGAGGCACAGAGACCCAGTACTTC	CASSLQGGTETQYF
TRBJ2-1	NA	TRBV11-1	NA	TGTGCCAGCAGCTTAGTCGGGGTCTCGGGTGAGCAGTTCTTC	CASSLVGVSGEQFF
TRBJ2-3	TRBD1	TRBV6-5	NA	TGTGCCAGCAGAAACAGGGGACATAGCACAGATACGCAGTATTTT	CASRNRGHSTDTQYF
TRBJ1-1	NA	TRBV7-8	few	TGTGCCAGCAGCTTCTACCCGAACACTGAAGCTTTCTTT	CASSFYPNTEAFF
TRBJ1-1	NA	TRBV5-1	NA	TGCGCCAGCAGCTTGGCCCGGGGACAGAACACTGAAGCTTTCTTT	CASSLARGQNTEAFF
TRBJ2-7	NA	TRBV27	NA	TGTGCCAGCAGTTCAATAACTCGGGTCCACTACGAGCAGTACTTC	CASSSITRVHYEQYF
TRBJ1-1	TRBD1	TRBV3-1/TRBV3-2	NA	TGTGCCAGCAGCCACCTGACAGGGATGGGTAGGAACACTGAAGCTTTCTTT	CASSHLTGMGRNTEAFF
TRBJ2-5	TRBD2	TRBV30	NA	TGTGCCTGGAGTCTACGACTAGCGGGGGGGCAAGAGACCCAGTACTTC	CAWSLRLAGGQETQYF
TRBJ1-2	NA	TRBV3-1/TRBV3-2	once	TGTGCCAGCAGTCCAAGGGGGAGTAGAAACTATGGCTACACCTTC	CASSPRGSRNYGYTF
TRBJ2-3	NA	TRBV6-1	NA	TGTGCCAGCAGTGGGTGGGACTCCGAAATTACCGCTTATACGCAGTATTTT	CASSGWDSEITAYTQYF
TRBJ1-1	TRBD1	TRBV5-4	NA	TGTGCCAGCAGCAGAGATTGGACAGGGTCAAGCGGCACTGAAGCTTTCTTT	CASSRDWTGSSGTEAFF
TRBJ2-3	NA	TRBV7-3	NA	TGTGCCAGCAGCCGCCCTGAGGGGGGGGGCCAAGATACGCAGTATTTT	CASSRPEGGGQDTQYF
TRBJ2-2	NA	TRBV10-1	NA	TGCGCCAGTAGCAGGAACACCGGGGAGCTGTTTTTT	CASSRNTGELFF
TRBJ2-7	NA	TRBV6-5	NA	TGTGCCAGCAGGACCCGACATTCTTACTCCTACGAGCAGTACTTC	CASRTRHSYSYEQYF
TRBJ1-2	TRBD1	TRBV7-2	NA	TGTGCCAGCAGCTTAGACCAGGGGGTAGGCTATGGCTACACCTTC	CASSLDQGVGYGYTF
TRBJ2-7	TRBD2	TRBV5-4	NA	TGTGCCAGCAGCTCACCCGGGACTAGCGTCTACGAGCAGTACTTC	CASSSPGTSVYEQYF
TRBJ2-1	TRBD2	TRBV12-5	NA	TGTGCTAGTGGTTTGACCAGACTAGCGGGGGGGCCCGGCCTTATCAATGAGCAGTTCTTC	CASGLTRLAGGPGLINEQFF
TRBJ2-3	TRBD2	TRBV2	NA	TGTGCCAGTGGGGGGCTAGCGGGAGCTTCAGGCACAGATACGCAGTATTTT	CASGGLAGASGTDTQYF
TRBJ2-1	NA	TRBV4-1	NA	TGCGCCAGCAGCCAAGATCGTTACTCCTACAATGAGCAGTTCTTC	CASSQDRYSYNEQFF
TRBJ2-3	NA	TRBV30	NA	TGTGCCTGGAGTCGGTACAGGTCCACAGATACGCAGTATTTT	CAWSRYRSTDTQYF
TRBJ1-1	TRBD1	TRBV27	NA	TGTGCCAGCCAACAGACAGGGACCACTGAAGCTTTCTTT	CASQQTGTTEAFF
TRBJ2-5	NA	TRBV2	NA	TGTGCCAGCAGTGAAATGTCCTCGGAGGGAGAGACCCAGTACTTC	CASSEMSSEGETQYF
TRBJ1-1	NA	TRBV7-9	NA	TGTGCCAGCAGCTCTAGCGGCGGAGCCAGGAACACTGAAGCTTTCTTT	CASSSSGGARNTEAFF
TRBJ1-5	NA	TRBV27	NA	TGTGCCAGCAGGGCTAGCCCCTCCGCGCCCCAGCATTTT	CASRASPSAPQHF
TRBJ1-1	TRBD1	TRBV27	NA	TGTGCCAGCAGTTCGGTCCGGGACAGAAGAGAAGCTTTCTTT	CASSSVRDRREAFF
TRBJ2-7	TRBD2	TRBV4-1	NA	TGCGCCAGCAGCGCAAGATCGGGGGGGGACGCTTTCTACGAGCAGTACTTC	CASSARSGGDAFYEQYF
TRBJ1-5	TRBD1	TRBV29-1	NA	TGCAGCGTTCGAGACCGGGACAGTTACAATCAGCCCCAGCATTTT	CSVRDRDSYNQPQHF
TRBJ1-3	NA	TRBV30	NA	TGTGCCTGGAGTGGCCAGGCGGGAAACACCATATATTTT	CAWSGQAGNTIYF
TRBJ1-3	NA	TRBV2	few	TGTGCCAGCAGTGAACAGGGTTTTGAAAACACCATATATTTT	CASSEQGFENTIYF
TRBJ2-3	TRBD2	TRBV3-1/TRBV3-2	NA	TGTGCCAGCAGTCTGGGACTAGCGGGGGACACAGATACGCAGTATTTT	CASSLGLAGDTDTQYF
TRBJ1-6	NA	TRBV7-9	NA	TGTGCCAGCAGCTTAGCGACAGGTTTTAATTCACCCCTCCACTTT	CASSLATGFNSPLHF
TRBJ2-2	NA	TRBV5-1	NA	TGCGCCAGCAGCTCCCTACAGGGCGCGACCGGGGAGCTGTTTTTT	CASSSLQGATGELFF
TRBJ1-1	TRBD1	TRBV7-3	NA	TGTGCCAGCAGCCTCCAGGGGGCAAGGACTGAAGCTTTCTTT	CASSLQGARTEAFF